The entry that follows covers one TCR beta chain sequence. The data were taken from a study of blood T cell repertoires in COVID-19. V was pared by 2 bases and J by 6 bases, with 16 bases between. Per germline, CDR1 MNHNS and CDR2 SASEGT. This CDR3 contains 16 residues. TCRdb keeps only in-frame clones here, not all; method: immunoSEQ multiplex PCR. This sample carries 200,000 to 250,000 clones, 80% to 90% of them seen once, and the ten largest clones take around 1.5%. This receptor was identified in a man younger than 35 with active or convalescent COVID-19. This sequence joins TRBV6-1 and TRBJ2-2; D remains unclear. The sequenced sample was peripheral blood. This chain's CDR3 is CASSEQPLIKAGELFF. The CDR3 DNA follows: TGTGCCAGCAGTGAACAACCACTCATTAAAGCCGGGGAGCTGTTTTTT.